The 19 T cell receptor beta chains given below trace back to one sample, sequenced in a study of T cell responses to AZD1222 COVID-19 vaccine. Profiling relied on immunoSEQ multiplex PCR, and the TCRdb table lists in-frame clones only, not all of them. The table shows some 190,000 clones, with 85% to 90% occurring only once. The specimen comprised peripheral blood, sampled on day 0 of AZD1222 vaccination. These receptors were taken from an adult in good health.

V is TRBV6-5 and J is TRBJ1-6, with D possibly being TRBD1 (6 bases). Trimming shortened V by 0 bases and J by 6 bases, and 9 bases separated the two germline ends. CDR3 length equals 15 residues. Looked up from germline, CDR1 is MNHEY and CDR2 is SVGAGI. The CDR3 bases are TGTGCCAGCAGTTACTCCGGGGGCGGTAATTCACCCCTCCACTTT. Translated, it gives CASSYSGGGNSPLHF.

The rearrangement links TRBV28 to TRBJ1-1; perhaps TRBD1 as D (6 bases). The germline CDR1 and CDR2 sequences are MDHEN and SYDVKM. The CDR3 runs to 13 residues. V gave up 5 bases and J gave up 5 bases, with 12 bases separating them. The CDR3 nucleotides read TGTGCCAGCAGTCTCCCGGGACAAACTGAAGCTTTCTTT. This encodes CASSLPGQTEAFF.

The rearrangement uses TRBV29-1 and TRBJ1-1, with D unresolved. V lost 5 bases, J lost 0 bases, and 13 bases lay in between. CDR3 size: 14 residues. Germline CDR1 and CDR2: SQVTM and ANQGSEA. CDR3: CSVCSSILNTEAFF. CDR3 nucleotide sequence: TGCAGCGTTTGCTCTTCCATTTTGAACACTGAAGCTTTCTTT.

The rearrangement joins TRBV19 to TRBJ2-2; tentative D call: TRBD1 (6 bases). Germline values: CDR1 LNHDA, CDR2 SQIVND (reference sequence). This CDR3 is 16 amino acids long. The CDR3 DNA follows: TGTGCGATTCAGTATAGTCAGGGGCCGAACACCGGGGAGCTGTTTTTT. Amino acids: CAIQYSQGPNTGELFF.

CDR3 DNA: TGTGCCAGCAGTGACAATACAGGGAAACAGCCCCAGCATTTT. The encoded protein is CASSDNTGKQPQHF. This chain connects TRBV25-1 to TRBJ1-5; possible D gene TRBD1, 6 bases. Between the trimmed V and J ends, which lost 3 bases and 7 bases, there was a span of 13 bases. The CDR3 is 14 amino acids. CDR1 and CDR2 from the germline V gene are MGHDK and SYGVNS.

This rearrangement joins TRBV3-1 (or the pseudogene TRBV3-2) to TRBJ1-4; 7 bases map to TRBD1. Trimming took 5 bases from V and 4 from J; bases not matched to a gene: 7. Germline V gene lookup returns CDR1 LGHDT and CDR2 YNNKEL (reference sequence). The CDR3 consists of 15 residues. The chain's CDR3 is CASSVWDSLNEKLFF. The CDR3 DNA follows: TGTGCCAGCAGCGTCTGGGACAGCCTTAATGAAAAACTGTTTTTT.

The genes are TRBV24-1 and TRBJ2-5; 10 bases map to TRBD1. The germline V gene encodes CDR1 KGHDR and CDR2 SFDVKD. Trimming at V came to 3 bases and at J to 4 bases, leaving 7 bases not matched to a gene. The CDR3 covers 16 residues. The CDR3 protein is CATSDGRTGGLETQYF. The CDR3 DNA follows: TGTGCCACCAGTGATGGTAGGACAGGGGGTTTAGAGACCCAGTACTTC.

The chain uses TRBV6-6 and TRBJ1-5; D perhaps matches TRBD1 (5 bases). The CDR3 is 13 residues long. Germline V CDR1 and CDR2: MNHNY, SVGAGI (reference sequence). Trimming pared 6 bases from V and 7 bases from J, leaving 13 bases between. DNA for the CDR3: TGTGCCAGCAGACCCCAGGGTGTGCAGCCCCAGCATTTT. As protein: CASRPQGVQPQHF.

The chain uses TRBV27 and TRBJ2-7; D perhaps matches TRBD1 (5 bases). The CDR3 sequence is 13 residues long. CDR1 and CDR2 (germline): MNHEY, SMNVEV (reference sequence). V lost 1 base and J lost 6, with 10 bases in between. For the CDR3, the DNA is TGTGCCAGCAGTTTATTTAAGGGGTCCGAGCAGTACTTC. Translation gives CASSLFKGSEQYF.

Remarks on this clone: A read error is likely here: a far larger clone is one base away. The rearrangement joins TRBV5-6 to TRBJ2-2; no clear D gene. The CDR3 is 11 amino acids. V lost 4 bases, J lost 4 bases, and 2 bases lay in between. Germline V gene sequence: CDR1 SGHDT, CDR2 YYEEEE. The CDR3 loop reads CASSSTGELFF. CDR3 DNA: TGTGCCAGCAGCAGCACCGGGGAGCTGTTTTTT.

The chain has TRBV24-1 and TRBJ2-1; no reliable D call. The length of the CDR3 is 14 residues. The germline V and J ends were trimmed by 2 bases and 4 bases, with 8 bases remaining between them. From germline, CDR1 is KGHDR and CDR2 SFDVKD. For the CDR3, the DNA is TGTGCCACCAGTGATTCCCAGCTATACAATGAGCAGTTCTTC. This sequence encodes CATSDSQLYNEQFF.

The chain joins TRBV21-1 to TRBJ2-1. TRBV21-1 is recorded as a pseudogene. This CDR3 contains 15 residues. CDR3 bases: TGTGCCAGCAGCAAATCGGGCATCACCTACAATGAGCAGTTCTTC. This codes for CASSKSGITYNEQFF.

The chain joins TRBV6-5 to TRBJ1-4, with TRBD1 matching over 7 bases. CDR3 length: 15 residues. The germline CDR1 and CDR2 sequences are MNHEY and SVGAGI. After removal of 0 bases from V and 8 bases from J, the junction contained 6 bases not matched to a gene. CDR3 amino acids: CASSYSAGGREKLFF. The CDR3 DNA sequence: TGTGCCAGCAGTTACTCAGCAGGGGGTCGAGAAAAACTGTTTTTT.

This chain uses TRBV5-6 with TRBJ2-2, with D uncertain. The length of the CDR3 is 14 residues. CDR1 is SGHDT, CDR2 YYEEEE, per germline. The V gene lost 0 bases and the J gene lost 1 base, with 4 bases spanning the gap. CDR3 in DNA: TGTGCCAGCAGCTTGGAAGGGAACACCGGGGAGCTGTTTTTT. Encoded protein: CASSLEGNTGELFF.

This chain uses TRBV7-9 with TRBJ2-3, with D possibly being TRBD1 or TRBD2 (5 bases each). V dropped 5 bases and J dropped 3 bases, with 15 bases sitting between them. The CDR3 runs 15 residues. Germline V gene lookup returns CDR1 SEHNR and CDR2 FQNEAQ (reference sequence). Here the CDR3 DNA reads TGTGCCAGCAGCCATACACTAGGGGTGACAGATACGCAGTATTTT. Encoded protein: CASSHTLGVTDTQYF. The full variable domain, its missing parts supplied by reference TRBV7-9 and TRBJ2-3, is DTGVSQNPRHKITKRGQNVTFRCDPISEHNRLYWYRQTLGQGPEFLTYFQNEAQLEKSRLLSDRFSAERPKGSFSTLEIQRTEQGDSAMYLCASSHTLGVTDTQYFGPGTRLTVL.

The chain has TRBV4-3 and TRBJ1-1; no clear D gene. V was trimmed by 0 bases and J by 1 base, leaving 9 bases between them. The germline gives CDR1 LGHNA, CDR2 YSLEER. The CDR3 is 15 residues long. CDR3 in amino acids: CASSQDGRANTEAFF. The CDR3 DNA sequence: TGCGCCAGCAGCCAAGATGGTCGGGCGAACACTGAAGCTTTCTTT.

The CDR3 sequence is CASSLRDRGPGYF. CDR3 DNA sequence: TGTGCCAGCAGTTTACGGGACAGGGGGCCAGGGTACTTC. The rearrangement uses TRBV28 and TRBJ2-7; TRBD1 aligns across 12 bases. V dropped 2 bases and J dropped 12; count of bases not matched to a gene: 5. Per germline, CDR1 MDHEN and CDR2 SYDVKM. The CDR3 is 13 residues long.

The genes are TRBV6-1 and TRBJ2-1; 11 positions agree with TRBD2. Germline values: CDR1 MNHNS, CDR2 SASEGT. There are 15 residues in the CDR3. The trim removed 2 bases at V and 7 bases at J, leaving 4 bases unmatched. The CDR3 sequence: CASSELAGGQNEQFF. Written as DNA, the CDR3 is TGTGCCAGCAGTGAATTAGCGGGGGGGCAAAATGAGCAGTTCTTC.

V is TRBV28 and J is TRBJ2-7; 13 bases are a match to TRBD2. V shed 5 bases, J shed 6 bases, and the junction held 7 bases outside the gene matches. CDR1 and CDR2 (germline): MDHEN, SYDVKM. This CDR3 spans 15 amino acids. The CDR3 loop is CASSTGTSGVLEQYF. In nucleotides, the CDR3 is TGTGCCAGCAGTACAGGGACTAGCGGGGTCCTCGAGCAGTACTTC.